A selection of T cell receptor beta chains follows, all from one sample in a study of T cell responses to AZD1222 COVID-19 vaccine. Produced via immunoSEQ multiplex PCR; TCRdb's table is partial and in-frame only. There are 95,000 to 150,000 clones in the sample; 80% to 90% occur only once, and about 2.4% lies in the top ten. This sample comprised peripheral blood, obtained on day 0 of AZD1222 vaccination. The source is an adult in good health. Each CDR3 is given with its conserved first and last residue. D genes are given only for firm matches. Some rows mark clone size as missing; the rest say once, few, many or name a class of expanded clone.

D	V	J	length	size	DNA	CDR3
TRBD1	TRBV28	TRBJ2-2	14	.	TGTGCCAGCAGTTCCCGGGACAGGGGACGGGAGCTGTTTTTT	CASSSRDRGRELFF
.	TRBV18	TRBJ1-3	13	.	TGTGCCAGCTCGGGGGACTCTGGAAACACCATATATTTT	CASSGDSGNTIYF
.	TRBV6-5	TRBJ2-7	12	few	TGTGCCAGCAGGGCGGTCTCCTACGAGCAGTACTTC	CASRAVSYEQYF
.	TRBV15	TRBJ2-7	14	once	TGTGCCACCAGCAGAGGAGGGGACCTCTACGAGCAGTACTTC	CATSRGGDLYEQYF
.	TRBV7-3	TRBJ2-3	15	.	TGTGCCAGCAGCTCGCAGGGGACATTCACAGATACGCAGTATTTT	CASSSQGTFTDTQYF
.	TRBV7-2	TRBJ2-7	15	.	TGTGCCAGCAGCTCTCAAAGGAAACCCCCCTACGAGCAGTACTTC	CASSSQRKPPYEQYF
.	TRBV4-2	TRBJ1-4	16	.	TGTGCCAGCAGCCAAGTCTCGACCGGGGGTAATGAAAAACTGTTTTTT	CASSQVSTGGNEKLFF
TRBD2	TRBV3-1/TRBV3-2	TRBJ2-1	16	.	TGTGCCAGCAGCCAGAGGGGACTAGCGGCTAACAATGAGCAGTTCTTC	CASSQRGLAANNEQFF
.	TRBV7-2	TRBJ1-2	14	.	TGTGCCAGCAGTCCCCAGGGAACGAACTATGGCTACACCTTC	CASSPQGTNYGYTF
.	TRBV19	TRBJ1-5	15	.	TGTGCCAGTAGTATGGCCGGTGCCGACACAAGGCCCCAGCATTTT	CASSMAGADTRPQHF
TRBD1	TRBV18	TRBJ2-1	13	.	TGTGCCAGCTCAATGGGACAGTACAATGAGCAGTTCTTC	CASSMGQYNEQFF
.	TRBV5-1	TRBJ2-7	16	once	TGCGCCAGCAGCTTGGTTCCGGACCGGCGCTCCTACGAGCAGTACTTC	CASSLVPDRRSYEQYF
TRBD1	TRBV7-3	TRBJ1-1	13	.	TGTGCCAGCAGCCCACAGGGGCTTTCCGAAGCTTTCTTT	CASSPQGLSEAFF